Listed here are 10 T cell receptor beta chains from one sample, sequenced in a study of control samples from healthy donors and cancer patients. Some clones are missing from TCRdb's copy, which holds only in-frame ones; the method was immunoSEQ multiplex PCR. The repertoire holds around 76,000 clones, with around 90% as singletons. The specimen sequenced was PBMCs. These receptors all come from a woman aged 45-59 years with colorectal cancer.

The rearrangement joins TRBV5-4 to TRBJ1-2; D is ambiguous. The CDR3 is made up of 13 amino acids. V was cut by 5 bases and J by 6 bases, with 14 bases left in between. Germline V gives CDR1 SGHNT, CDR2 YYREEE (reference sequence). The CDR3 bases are TGTGCCAGCAGTTTAGACGGGAGCCATGGCTACACCTTC. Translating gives CASSLDGSHGYTF.

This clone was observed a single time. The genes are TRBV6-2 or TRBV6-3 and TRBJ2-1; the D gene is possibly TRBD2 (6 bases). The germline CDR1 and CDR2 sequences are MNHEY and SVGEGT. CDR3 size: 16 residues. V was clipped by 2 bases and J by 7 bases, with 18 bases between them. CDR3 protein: CASSYQAGSHGNEQFF. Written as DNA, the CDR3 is TGTGCCAGCAGTTACCAGGCGGGGAGCCATGGGAATGAGCAGTTCTTC.

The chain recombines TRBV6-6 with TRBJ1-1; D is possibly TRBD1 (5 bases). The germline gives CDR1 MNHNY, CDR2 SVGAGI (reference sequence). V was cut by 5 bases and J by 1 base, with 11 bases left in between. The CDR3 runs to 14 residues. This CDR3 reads CASSHRGSNTEAFF. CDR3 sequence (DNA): TGTGCCAGCAGTCACCGGGGCTCGAACACTGAAGCTTTCTTT.

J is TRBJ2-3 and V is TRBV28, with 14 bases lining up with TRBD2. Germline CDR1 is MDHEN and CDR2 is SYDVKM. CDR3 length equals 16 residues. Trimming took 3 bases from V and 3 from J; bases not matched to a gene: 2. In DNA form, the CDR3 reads TGTGCCAGCAGTTTGGGACTAGCGGGGGAGACAGATACGCAGTATTTT. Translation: CASSLGLAGETDTQYF.

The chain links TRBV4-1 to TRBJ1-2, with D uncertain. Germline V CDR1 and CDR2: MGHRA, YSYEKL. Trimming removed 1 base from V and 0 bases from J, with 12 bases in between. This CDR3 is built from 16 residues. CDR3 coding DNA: TGCGCCAGCAGCCAAGTGACCCGCAGATCTAACTATGGCTACACCTTC. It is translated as CASSQVTRRSNYGYTF.

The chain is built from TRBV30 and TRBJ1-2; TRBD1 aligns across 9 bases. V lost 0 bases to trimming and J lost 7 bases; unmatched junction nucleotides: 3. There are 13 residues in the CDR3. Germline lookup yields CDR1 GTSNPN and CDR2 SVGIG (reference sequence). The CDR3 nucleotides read TGTGCCTGGAGTGTACAGGGGGCGCTTGGCTACACCTTC. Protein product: CAWSVQGALGYTF.

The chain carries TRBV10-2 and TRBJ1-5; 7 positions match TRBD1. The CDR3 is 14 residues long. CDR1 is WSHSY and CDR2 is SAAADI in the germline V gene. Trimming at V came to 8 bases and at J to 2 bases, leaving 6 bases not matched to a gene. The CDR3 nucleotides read TGCGCCAGCCGAACAGGGGTGGGCAATCAGCCCCAGCATTTT. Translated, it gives CASRTGVGNQPQHF.

In nucleotides, the CDR3 is TGTGCCAGCAGCTTAGGACAGGGAGGGACTGAAGCTTTCTTT. Its translation is CASSLGQGGTEAFF. The gene calls are TRBV9 and TRBJ1-1, with 8 bases identical to TRBD1. Germline CDR1 is SGDLS and CDR2 is YYNGEE. CDR3 length: 14 amino acids. V trimming: 4 bases; J trimming: 5 bases; junction bases outside the gene matches: 7.

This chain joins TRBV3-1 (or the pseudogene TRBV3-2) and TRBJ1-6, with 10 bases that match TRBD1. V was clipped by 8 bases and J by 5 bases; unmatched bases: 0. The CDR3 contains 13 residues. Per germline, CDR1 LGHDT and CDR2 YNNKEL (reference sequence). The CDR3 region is CASGTGDNSPLHF. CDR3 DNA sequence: TGTGCCAGCGGGACAGGGGATAATTCACCCCTCCACTTT.

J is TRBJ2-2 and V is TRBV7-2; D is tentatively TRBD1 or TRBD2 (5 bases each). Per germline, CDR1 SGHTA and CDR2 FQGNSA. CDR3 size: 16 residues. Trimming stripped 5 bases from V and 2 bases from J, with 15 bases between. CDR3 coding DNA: TGTGCCAGCAGCCCCGAGGGGATCCGTAACACCGGGGAGCTGTTTTTT. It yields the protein CASSPEGIRNTGELFF.